The TCR beta chain described here comes from a study of T-cell memory formation after mild COVID-19. This clonotype came up many times. Its antigen is not known. TCR alpha and TCR beta cDNA libraries carrying sample barcodes and UMIs were produced by 5'RACE using constant-segment primers. TCRdb processed the 5' RACE reads anew with MiXCR; each CDR3 protein has one entry. The data show about 350,000 distinct CDR3 sequences, roughly 15% seen once. Germline V lookup: CDR1 DFQATT, CDR2 SNEGSKA (reference sequence). The CDR3 runs to 15 residues. The J segment lost 7 bases and the V segment lost 6 bases, leaving 10 bases of the junction unmatched. General study results and limits: For contracting clones, CD4+ ones sat mainly in CM and EM, CD8+ in EMRA. Some responding clones appeared in pre-infection memory, suggesting cross-reactive memory joined.

V is TRBV20-1 and J is TRBJ1-6; 9 bases match TRBD1. The receptor's source is a man between 18 and 35 years old who had mild COVID-19 (a few samples of this study predate the infection). Cell type and time point are not known. The sample taken for sequencing was PBMCs or a T cell subset sorted from them (not recorded which). The CDR3 DNA reads as TGCAGTGCCCCACAGGGGGCGATGGTGAATTCACCCCTCCACTTT. As protein: CSAPQGAMVNSPLHF.